This T cell receptor beta chain derives from a study of beta chain features in type 1 diabetes. Whole-study results and caveats: Equally in patients and controls, shorter templates might have been favored by PCR. TCRB CDR3s from Type 1 diabetes patients were moderately but significantly shorter in all four CD4+ subsets. Naive, central memory and Treg TCRB repertoires seemed to resemble each other more closely in patients than they did in healthy donors.

Cells sorted by CD45RO/CCR7/CD25/CD127/CD95/CD27 comprised CD4+ naive, central memory, regulatory and stem cell-like memory cells. The isolated RNA, all of it, was reverse transcribed, so expressed TCRB transcripts were what got sequenced. Clones were sequenced by immunoSEQ multiplex PCR, and TCRdb holds only the in-frame ones, with some missing. This table holds more than 300,000 clones, roughly 8% found once. The sample holds a few counts of this clone. The antigen is not known. The specimen was central memory CD4+ T cells from blood. The receptor's source is a woman between 18 and 29 years old in good health.

CDR3 amino acids: CASSPTEVLAKQETQYF. In DNA, the CDR3 is TGTGCCAGCTCCCCGACAGAGGTCCTAGCGAAACAAGAGACCCAGTACTTC. This chain connects TRBV18 to TRBJ2-5, with D perhaps TRBD2 (6 bases). The V gene's germline CDR1 is KGHSH and CDR2 LQKENI. Trimming left V 6 bases short and J 2 bases short, with 22 bases between. This CDR3 region has 17 residues.